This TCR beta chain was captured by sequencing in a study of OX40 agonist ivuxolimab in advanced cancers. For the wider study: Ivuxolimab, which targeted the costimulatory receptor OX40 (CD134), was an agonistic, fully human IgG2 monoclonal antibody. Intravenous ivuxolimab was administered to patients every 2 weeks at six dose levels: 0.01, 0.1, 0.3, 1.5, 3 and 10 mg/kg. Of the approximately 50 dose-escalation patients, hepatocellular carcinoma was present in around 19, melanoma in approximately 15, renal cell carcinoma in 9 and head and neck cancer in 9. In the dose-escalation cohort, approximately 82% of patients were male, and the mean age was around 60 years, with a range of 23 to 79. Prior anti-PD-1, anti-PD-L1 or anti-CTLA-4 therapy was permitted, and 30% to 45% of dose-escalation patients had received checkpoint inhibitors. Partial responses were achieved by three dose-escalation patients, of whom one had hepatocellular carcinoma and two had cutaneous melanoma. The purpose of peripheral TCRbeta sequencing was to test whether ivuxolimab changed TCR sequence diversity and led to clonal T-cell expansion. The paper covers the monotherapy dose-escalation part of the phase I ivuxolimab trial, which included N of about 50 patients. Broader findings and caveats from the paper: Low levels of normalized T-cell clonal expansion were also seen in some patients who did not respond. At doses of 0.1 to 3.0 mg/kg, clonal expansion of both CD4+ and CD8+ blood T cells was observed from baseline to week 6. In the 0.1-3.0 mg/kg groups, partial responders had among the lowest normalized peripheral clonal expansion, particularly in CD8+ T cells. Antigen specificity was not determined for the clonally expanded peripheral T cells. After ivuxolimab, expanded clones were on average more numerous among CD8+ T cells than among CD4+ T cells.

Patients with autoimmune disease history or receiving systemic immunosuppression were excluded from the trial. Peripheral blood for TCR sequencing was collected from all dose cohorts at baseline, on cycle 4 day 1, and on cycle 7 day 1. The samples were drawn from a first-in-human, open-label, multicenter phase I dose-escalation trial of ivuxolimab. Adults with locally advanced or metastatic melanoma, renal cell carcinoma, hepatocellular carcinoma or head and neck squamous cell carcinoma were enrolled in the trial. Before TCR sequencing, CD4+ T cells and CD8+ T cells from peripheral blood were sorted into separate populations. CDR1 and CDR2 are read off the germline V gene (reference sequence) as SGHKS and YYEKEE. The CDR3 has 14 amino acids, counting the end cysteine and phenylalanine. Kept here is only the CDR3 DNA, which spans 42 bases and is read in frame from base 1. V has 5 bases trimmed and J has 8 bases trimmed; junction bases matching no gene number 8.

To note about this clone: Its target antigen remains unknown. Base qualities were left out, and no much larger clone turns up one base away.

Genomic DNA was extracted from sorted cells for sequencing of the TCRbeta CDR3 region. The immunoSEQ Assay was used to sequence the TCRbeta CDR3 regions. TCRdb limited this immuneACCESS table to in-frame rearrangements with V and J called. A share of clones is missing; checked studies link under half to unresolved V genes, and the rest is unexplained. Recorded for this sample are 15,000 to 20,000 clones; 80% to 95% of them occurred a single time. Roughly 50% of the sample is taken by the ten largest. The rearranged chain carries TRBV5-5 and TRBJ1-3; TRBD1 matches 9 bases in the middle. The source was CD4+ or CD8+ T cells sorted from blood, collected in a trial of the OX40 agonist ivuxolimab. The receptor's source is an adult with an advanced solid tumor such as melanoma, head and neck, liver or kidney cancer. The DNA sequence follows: TGTGCCAGCAGTTGGGACAGGGTTGGGGACACCATATATTTT. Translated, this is CASSWDRVGDTIYF.